These T cell receptor beta chains were read from a single sample in a study of control samples from healthy donors and cancer patients. Here immunoSEQ multiplex PCR was the method, and the copy in TCRdb shows in-frame clones only, minus some. This table has about 160,000 clones, roughly 94% appearing once. The specimen sequenced was blood. The receptors derive from a middle-aged woman in good health. Both conserved end residues are part of each CDR3. D genes are given only for firm matches. A row's size may be missing; if present it is once, few, many or a size class.

>TRBD1|TRBV5-1|TRBJ2-1|-
CASSLGVKDRGRNDEQFF
TGCGCCAGCAGCTTGGGGGTGAAGGACAGGGGGCGCAACGATGAGCAGTTCTTC
>-|TRBV4-3|TRBJ1-1|-
CASSQEVNTEAFF
TGCGCCAGCAGCCAGGAGGTGAACACTGAAGCTTTCTTT
>-|TRBV6-6|TRBJ2-2|-
CASTSGEGETGELFF
TGTGCCAGCACATCCGGGGAGGGGGAAACCGGGGAGCTGTTTTTT
>TRBD1|TRBV7-8|TRBJ2-1|-
CASRKTRGSLSSYNEQFF
TGTGCCAGCAGAAAAACCAGGGGGTCATTGAGCTCCTACAATGAGCAGTTCTTC
>-|TRBV9|TRBJ2-1|-
CASSVVQGTANEQFF
TGTGCCAGCAGCGTAGTTCAGGGGACGGCCAATGAGCAGTTCTTC
>-|TRBV11-2|TRBJ2-5|once
CASSVSFANQETQYF
TGTGCCAGCAGCGTTAGCTTTGCGAACCAAGAGACCCAGTACTTC
>-|TRBV6-1|TRBJ1-5|-
CASSEERGAGGNQPQHF
TGTGCCAGCAGTGAAGAACGGGGGGCGGGGGGCAATCAGCCCCAGCATTTT
>-|TRBV5-1|TRBJ1-1|-
CASSLGFGTEAFF
TGCGCCAGCAGCTTGGGGTTTGGGACTGAAGCTTTCTTT
>-|TRBV5-4|TRBJ1-4|-
CASSREQETEKLFF
TGTGCCAGCAGCCGGGAACAGGAGACTGAAAAACTGTTTTTT
>-|TRBV19|TRBJ2-2|-
CASSISGVTNTGELFF
TGTGCCAGTAGCATCAGTGGGGTCACGAACACCGGGGAGCTGTTTTTT
>-|TRBV5-1|TRBJ1-4|-
CASSPLTDQGEKLFF
TGCGCCAGCAGCCCGCTGACGGATCAGGGCGAAAAACTGTTTTTT
>-|TRBV9|TRBJ1-1|-
CASSVGQVNTEAFF
TGTGCCAGCAGCGTCGGCCAGGTGAACACTGAAGCTTTCTTT
>-|TRBV6-4|TRBJ2-6|once
CASSERGSGANVLTF
TGTGCCAGCAGTGAGAGGGGGTCTGGGGCCAACGTCCTGACTTTC
>TRBD1|TRBV6-6|TRBJ1-6|-
CASSPDRGNSPLHF
TGTGCCAGCAGTCCGGACAGGGGGAATTCACCCCTCCACTTT
>-|TRBV19|TRBJ1-5|-
CASSIVFNQPQHF
TGTGCCAGTAGTATAGTTTTCAATCAGCCCCAGCATTTT
>-|TRBV9|TRBJ2-1|-
CASSVSSPYNEQFF
TGTGCCAGCAGCGTATCCAGTCCCTACAATGAGCAGTTCTTC
>TRBD1|TRBV7-3|TRBJ2-2|once
CASSLDRVRTGELFF
TGTGCCAGCAGTTTAGACAGGGTTAGGACCGGGGAGCTGTTTTTT
>-|TRBV6-5|TRBJ1-4|-
CASRLDGSTNEKLFF
TGTGCCAGCAGGTTGGACGGCTCAACTAATGAAAAACTGTTTTTT
>TRBD2|TRBV14|TRBJ2-1|once
CASSQDLRGGYNEQFF
TGTGCCAGCAGCCAAGATCTGCGGGGGGGGTACAATGAGCAGTTCTTC
>TRBD1|TRBV4-1|TRBJ1-4|-
CASSQDRATNEKLFF
TGCGCCAGCAGCCAGGACAGGGCAACTAATGAAAAACTGTTTTTT
>-|TRBV6-2/TRBV6-3|TRBJ1-1|-
CASSYSRGWIHTEAFF
TGTGCCAGCAGTTACTCAAGGGGGTGGATCCACACTGAAGCTTTCTTT
>TRBD2|TRBV27|TRBJ2-1|-
CASSPGLAGVREQFF
TGTGCCAGCAGTCCGGGACTAGCGGGAGTACGCGAGCAGTTCTTC
>TRBD1|TRBV5-8|TRBJ2-1|-
CASSRGQGTYNEQFF
TGTGCCAGCAGCAGGGGACAGGGGACCTACAATGAGCAGTTCTTC
>-|TRBV12-3/TRBV12-4|TRBJ2-4|-
CASSFSKNIQYF
TGTGCCAGCAGTTTCTCCAAAAACATTCAGTACTTC
>-|TRBV6-1|TRBJ1-3|-
CASSEWGAHSGNTIYF
TGTGCCAGCAGTGAATGGGGGGCTCACTCTGGAAACACCATATATTTT
>-|TRBV28|TRBJ1-2|-
CASSAAGLKGYTF
TGTGCCAGCAGTGCAGCGGGACTCAAAGGCTACACCTTC
>TRBD1|TRBV19|TRBJ1-2|-
CASIRTGIGYGYTF
TGTGCCAGTATCAGGACAGGGATCGGATATGGCTACACCTTC
>-|TRBV28|TRBJ1-4|-
CASSPVGVRGEKLFF
TGTGCCAGCAGCCCCGTCGGGGTACGAGGTGAAAAACTGTTTTTT
>TRBD1|TRBV2|TRBJ1-2|-
CASSTGGGGGYTF
TGTGCCAGCAGCACAGGGGGCGGGGGGGGCTACACCTTC
>TRBD1|TRBV5-4|TRBJ2-5|-
CASSGGQGMEETQYF
TGTGCCAGCAGCGGCGGACAGGGGATGGAAGAGACCCAGTACTTC
>-|TRBV7-2|TRBJ1-1|-
CASSLGNIGGDTEAFF
TGTGCCAGCAGCTTAGGGAATATAGGAGGGGACACTGAAGCTTTCTTT
>-|TRBV15|TRBJ1-2|-
CATSRGREGYGYTF
TGTGCCACCAGCAGAGGCAGGGAAGGATATGGCTACACCTTC
>-|TRBV29-1|TRBJ1-2|-
CSVLGINYGYTF
TGCAGCGTGCTCGGGATTAACTATGGCTACACCTTC
>-|TRBV7-9|TRBJ1-6|-
CASSLVTGYNSPLHF
TGTGCCAGCAGCTTAGTGACAGGTTATAATTCACCCCTCCACTTT
>-|TRBV19|TRBJ1-3|-
CASSIWGNTIYF
TGTGCCAGTAGTATCTGGGGAAACACCATATATTTT
>-|TRBV7-2|TRBJ2-1|-
CASSSVTGGSYNEQFF
TGTGCCAGCAGCTCAGTAACCGGGGGAAGCTACAATGAGCAGTTCTTC
>-|TRBV11-2|TRBJ2-1|-
CASLQSSYNEQFF
TGTGCCAGCTTGCAGAGCTCCTACAATGAGCAGTTCTTC
>-|TRBV7-2|TRBJ2-3|-
CASSFSWASTDTQYF
TGTGCCAGCAGCTTCTCCTGGGCTAGCACAGATACGCAGTATTTT
>-|TRBV6-1|TRBJ2-5|-
CASSEASGAGETQYF
TGTGCCAGCAGTGAAGCTTCGGGGGCCGGTGAGACCCAGTACTTC
>-|TRBV2|TRBJ2-5|once
CASSEIFWGDESETQYF
TGTGCCAGCAGTGAGATATTTTGGGGGGATGAGTCGGAGACCCAGTACTTC